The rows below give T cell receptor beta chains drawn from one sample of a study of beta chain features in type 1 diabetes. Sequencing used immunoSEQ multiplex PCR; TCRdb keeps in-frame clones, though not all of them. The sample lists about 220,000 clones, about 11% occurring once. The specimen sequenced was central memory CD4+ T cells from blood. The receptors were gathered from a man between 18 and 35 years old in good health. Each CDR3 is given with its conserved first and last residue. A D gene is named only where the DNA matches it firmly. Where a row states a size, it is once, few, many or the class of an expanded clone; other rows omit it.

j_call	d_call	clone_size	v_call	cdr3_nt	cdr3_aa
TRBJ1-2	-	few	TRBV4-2	TGTGCCAGCAGCCCAAGGATAGGACAGAGTACTATCATCTATGGCTACACCTTC	CASSPRIGQSTIIYGYTF
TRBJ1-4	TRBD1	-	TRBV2	TGTGCCAGCAGTGCGCAGGGGGCGGGTAATGAAAAACTGTTTTTT	CASSAQGAGNEKLFF
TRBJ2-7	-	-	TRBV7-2	TGTGCCAGCAGACCGACAGGCAGCTCCTACGAGCAGTACTTC	CASRPTGSSYEQYF
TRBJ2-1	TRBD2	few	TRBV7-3	TGTGCCAGCAGCTCGGGGACTAGCCGTGAGCAGTTCTTC	CASSSGTSREQFF
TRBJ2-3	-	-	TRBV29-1	TGCAGCGTTGGAAAGGCAAAAAGGGGGGAAGATACGCAGTATTTT	CSVGKAKRGEDTQYF
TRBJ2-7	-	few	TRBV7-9	TGTGCCAGCAGCTTAACCCGGACCTACGAGCAGTACTTC	CASSLTRTYEQYF
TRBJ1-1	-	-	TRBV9	TGTGCCAGCAGCGTAGACGGGAAAACTGAAGCTTTCTTT	CASSVDGKTEAFF
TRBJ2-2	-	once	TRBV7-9	TGTGCCAGCAGCTTAGGGTGGAACACCGGGGAGCTGTTTTTT	CASSLGWNTGELFF
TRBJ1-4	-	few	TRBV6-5	TGTGCCAGCAGTACCGCGGGACACACTAATGAAAAACTGTTTTTT	CASSTAGHTNEKLFF
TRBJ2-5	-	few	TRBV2	TGTGCCAGCAGTGAAGAGACCCAGTACTTC	CASSEETQYF
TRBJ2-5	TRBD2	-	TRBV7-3	TGTGCCAGCAGCTTAAGTGCTCGCGGGAGTTTAGGAGGAGAGACCCAGTACTTC	CASSLSARGSLGGETQYF
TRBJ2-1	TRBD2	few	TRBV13	TGTGCCAGCAGCCCAGGCGCTAGCGGGAGGAACAATGAGCAGTTCTTC	CASSPGASGRNNEQFF
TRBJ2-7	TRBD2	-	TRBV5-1	TGCGCCAGCAGCTTGGGGACTAGCGGGAGTGTCGACGAGCAGTACTTC	CASSLGTSGSVDEQYF
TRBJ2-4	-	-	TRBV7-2	TGTGCCAGCAGCTTGGATACAGGCGACATTCAGTACTTC	CASSLDTGDIQYF
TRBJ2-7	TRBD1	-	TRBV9	TGTGCCAGCAGCGCGTTCGACAGGGGGCTGGGCGAGCAGTACTTC	CASSAFDRGLGEQYF
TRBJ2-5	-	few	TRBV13	TGTGCCAGCAGCCTCCCGGGAATTCAAGAGACCCAGTACTTC	CASSLPGIQETQYF
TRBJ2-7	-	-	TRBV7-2	TGTGCCAGCAGCTTCCCGCAGGACTCCTACGAGCAGTACTTC	CASSFPQDSYEQYF